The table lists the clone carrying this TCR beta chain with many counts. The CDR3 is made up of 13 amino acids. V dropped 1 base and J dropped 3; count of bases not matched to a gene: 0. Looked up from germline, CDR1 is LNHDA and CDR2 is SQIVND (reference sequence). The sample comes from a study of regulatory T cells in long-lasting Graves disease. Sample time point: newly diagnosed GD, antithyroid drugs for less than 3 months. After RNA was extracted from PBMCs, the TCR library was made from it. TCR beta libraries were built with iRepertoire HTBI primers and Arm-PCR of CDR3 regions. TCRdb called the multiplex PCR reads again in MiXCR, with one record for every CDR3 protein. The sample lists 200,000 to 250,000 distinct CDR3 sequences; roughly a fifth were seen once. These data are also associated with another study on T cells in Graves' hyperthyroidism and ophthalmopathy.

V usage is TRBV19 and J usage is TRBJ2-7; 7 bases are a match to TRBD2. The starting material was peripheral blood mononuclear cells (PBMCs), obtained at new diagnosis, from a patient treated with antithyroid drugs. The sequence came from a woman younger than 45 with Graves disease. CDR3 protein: CASSIAGGYEQYF. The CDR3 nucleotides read TGTGCCAGTAGTATAGCGGGGGGCTACGAGCAGTACTTC.